These 10 T cell receptor beta chains originate from one sample sequenced in a study of beta chain features in type 1 diabetes. Expressed TCRB transcripts were sequenced because the isolated RNA had all been reverse transcribed beforehand. Libraries were prepared by immunoSEQ multiplex PCR; TCRdb keeps only in-frame clonotypes and omits some of them. The top ten clones hold approximately 0.5% of a sample with about 160,000 clones, around 10% of them seen once. Findings of the study overall: All four CD4+ subsets of Type 1 diabetes patients contained TCRB CDR3s that were moderately but significantly shorter.

These receptors have no known antigen. The sample comprised central memory CD4+ T cells from blood. The source is a man aged 25-45 years with type 1 diabetes.

This clone was detected a few times. At one boundary the junction diverges from the germline segment, which might be a read error. The chain couples TRBV7-9 to TRBJ2-3; TRBD2 matches at 9 bases. The CDR3 consists of 15 residues. Germline V CDR1 and CDR2: SEHNR, FQNEAQ (reference sequence). The CDR3 spells CASSPSGTSRDTQYF. The CDR3 bases are TGTGCCAGCAGCCCTTCCGGGACTAGCAGAGATACGCAGTATTTT.

V usage is TRBV5-1 and J usage is TRBJ1-1; perhaps TRBD1 as D (5 bases). Germline V gene lookup returns CDR1 SGHRS and CDR2 YFSETQ. V gave up 4 bases and J gave up 4 bases, with 17 bases separating them. This CDR3 spans 15 amino acids. The CDR3 here is CASSQILGGVTEAFF. CDR3 nucleotides: TGCGCCAGCAGCCAAATCCTGGGGGGAGTCACTGAAGCTTTCTTT. The full variable domain, its missing parts supplied by reference TRBV5-1 and TRBJ1-1, is KAGVTQTPRYLIKTRGQQVTLSCSPISGHRSVSWYQQTPGQGLQFLFEYFSETQRNKGNFPGRFSGRQFSNSRSEMNVSTLELGDSALYLCASSQILGGVTEAFFGQGTRLTVV.

This clone was seen a handful of times. This sequence joins TRBV2 and TRBJ2-7; 9 bases are a match to TRBD2. This CDR3 contains 15 residues. CDR1 is SNHLY and CDR2 is FYNNEI in the germline V gene. V dropped 2 bases and J dropped 6; count of bases not matched to a gene: 8. Written as DNA, the CDR3 is TGTGCCAGCAGTGAACGTAGCGGGAGTGGGGGCGAGCAGTACTTC. Translating gives CASSERSGSGGEQYF. The full variable domain, rest sourced from reference TRBV2 and TRBJ2-7, is EPEVTQTPSHQVTQMGQEVILRCVPISNHLYFYWYRQILGQKVEFLVSFYNNEISEKSEIFDDQFSVERPDGSNFTLKIRSTKLEDSAMYFCASSERSGSGGEQYFGPGTRLTVT.

The chain uses TRBV28 and TRBJ1-3; a weak D match, TRBD1 (6 bases). CDR1 and CDR2 from the germline V gene are MDHEN and SYDVKM. This CDR3 is built from 15 residues. V was pared by 4 bases and J by 2 bases, with 12 bases between. The CDR3 loop reads CASSSGQITGNTIYF. For the CDR3, the DNA is TGTGCCAGCAGTTCCGGACAGATCACTGGAAACACCATATATTTT.

The CDR3 sequence: CASSLPTGRSTGELFF. The CDR3 coding sequence is TGTGCCAGCAGTTTACCCACAGGCCGCTCCACCGGGGAGCTGTTTTTT. The chain has TRBV28 and TRBJ2-2; weak D call: TRBD1 (5 bases). The CDR3 loop spans 16 amino acids. CDR1 is MDHEN and CDR2 is SYDVKM in the germline V gene. V shed 2 bases and J shed 4 bases, with 14 bases lying between them.

The CDR3 protein is CASSQESREGYNEQFF. The CDR3 nucleotides are TGTGCCAGCAGCCAAGAATCGCGGGAGGGCTACAATGAGCAGTTCTTC. V gene TRBV4-2 combines with J gene TRBJ2-1; 9 positions match TRBD2. Unmatched junction bases numbered 3, after V lost 0 bases and J lost 3 bases. Germline CDR1 reads LGHNA; CDR2 reads YNFKEQ. The CDR3 is 16 amino acids.

This clone was picked up a small number of times. This chain joins TRBV18 and TRBJ2-7, with 7 nucleotides matching TRBD1. The CDR3 covers 16 residues. Trimming at V came to 4 bases and at J to 5 bases, leaving 14 bases not matched to a gene. From germline, CDR1 is KGHSH and CDR2 LQKENI. The CDR3 coding sequence is TGTGCCAGCTCACTCCAGACGAGGGGGCGGTTTAACGAGCAGTACTTC. This sequence encodes CASSLQTRGRFNEQYF. The full variable domain, completed using reference TRBV18 and TRBJ2-7, is NAGVMQNPRHLVRRRGQEARLRCSPMKGHSHVYWYRQLPEEGLKFMVYLQKENIIDESGMPKERFSAEFPKEGPSILRIQQVVRGDSAAYFCASSLQTRGRFNEQYFGPGTRLTVT.

The rearrangement links TRBV14 to TRBJ2-5, with 7 nucleotides matching TRBD1. The CDR3 loop spans 15 amino acids. V lost 4 bases, J lost 5 bases, and 10 bases stayed unmatched. CDR1 SGHDN and CDR2 FVKESK come from the germline V gene. The CDR3 protein is CASSPFTGVPETQYF. The CDR3 DNA follows: TGTGCCAGCAGCCCCTTCACAGGGGTTCCGGAGACCCAGTACTTC.

This clone has only a few counts. The V and J genes are TRBV5-1 and TRBJ1-3; TRBD1 matches at 7 bases. J was trimmed by 4 bases and V by 2 bases; bases with no gene match: 6. Per germline, CDR1 SGHRS and CDR2 YFSETQ. The CDR3 has 15 residues. CDR3 bases: TGCGCCAGCAGCTTCACAGGGGTGGAAGGAAACACCATATATTTT. Translated: CASSFTGVEGNTIYF. The full variable domain, in which reference TRBV5-1 and TRBJ1-3 provide the parts outside the CDR3, is KAGVTQTPRYLIKTRGQQVTLSCSPISGHRSVSWYQQTPGQGLQFLFEYFSETQRNKGNFPGRFSGRQFSNSRSEMNVSTLELGDSALYLCASSFTGVEGNTIYFGEGSWLTVV.

This clone was counted only a few times. Within the sample, other DNA sequences also encode this same CDR3. The chain recombines TRBV28 with TRBJ2-3; possible D gene TRBD2, 5 bases. Germline assignment: CDR1 MDHEN and CDR2 SYDVKM. The CDR3 has 12 residues. Trimming removed 8 bases from V and 5 bases from J, with 11 bases in between. Written as DNA, the CDR3 is TGTGCCAGCTCCTCTCGGGGAGATACGCAGTATTTT. Translated: CASSSRGDTQYF.